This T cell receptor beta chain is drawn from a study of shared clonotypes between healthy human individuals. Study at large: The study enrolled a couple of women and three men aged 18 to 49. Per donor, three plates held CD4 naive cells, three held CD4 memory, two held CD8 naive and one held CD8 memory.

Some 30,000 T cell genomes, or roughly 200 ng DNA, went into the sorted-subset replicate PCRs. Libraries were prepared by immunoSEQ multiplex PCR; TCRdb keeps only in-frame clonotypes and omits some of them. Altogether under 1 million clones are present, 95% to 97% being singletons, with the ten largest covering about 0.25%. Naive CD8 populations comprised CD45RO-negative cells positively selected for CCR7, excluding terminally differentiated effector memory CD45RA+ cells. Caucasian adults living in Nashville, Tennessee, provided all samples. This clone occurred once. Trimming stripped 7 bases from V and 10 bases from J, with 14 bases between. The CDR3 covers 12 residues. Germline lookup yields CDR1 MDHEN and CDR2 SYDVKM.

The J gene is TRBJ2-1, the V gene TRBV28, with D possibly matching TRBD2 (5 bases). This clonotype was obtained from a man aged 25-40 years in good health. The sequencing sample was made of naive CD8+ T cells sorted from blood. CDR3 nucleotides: TGTGCCAGCAACCCTCCCCGGAGGGAGCAGTTCTTC. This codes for CASNPPRREQFF. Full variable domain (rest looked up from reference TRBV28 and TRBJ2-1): DVKVTQSSRYLVKRTGEKVFLECVQDMDHENMFWYRQDPGLGLRLIYFSYDVKMKEKGDIPEGYSVSREKKERFSLILESASTNQTSMYLCASNPPRREQFFGPGTRLTVL.